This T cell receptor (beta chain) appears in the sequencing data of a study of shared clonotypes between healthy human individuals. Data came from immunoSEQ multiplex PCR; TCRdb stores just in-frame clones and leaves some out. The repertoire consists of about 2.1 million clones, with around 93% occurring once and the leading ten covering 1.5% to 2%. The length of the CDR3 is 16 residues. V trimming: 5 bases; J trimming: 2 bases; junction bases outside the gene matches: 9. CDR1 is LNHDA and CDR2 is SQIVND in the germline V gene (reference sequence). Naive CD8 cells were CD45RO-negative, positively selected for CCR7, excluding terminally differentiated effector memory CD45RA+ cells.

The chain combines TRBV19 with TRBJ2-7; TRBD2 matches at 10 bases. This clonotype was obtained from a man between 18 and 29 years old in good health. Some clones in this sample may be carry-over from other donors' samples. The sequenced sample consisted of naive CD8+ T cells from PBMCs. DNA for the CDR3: TGTGCCAGTAGTCCTAGCGGGGGCCGTTTCGCCTACGAGCAGTACTTC. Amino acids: CASSPSGGRFAYEQYF.